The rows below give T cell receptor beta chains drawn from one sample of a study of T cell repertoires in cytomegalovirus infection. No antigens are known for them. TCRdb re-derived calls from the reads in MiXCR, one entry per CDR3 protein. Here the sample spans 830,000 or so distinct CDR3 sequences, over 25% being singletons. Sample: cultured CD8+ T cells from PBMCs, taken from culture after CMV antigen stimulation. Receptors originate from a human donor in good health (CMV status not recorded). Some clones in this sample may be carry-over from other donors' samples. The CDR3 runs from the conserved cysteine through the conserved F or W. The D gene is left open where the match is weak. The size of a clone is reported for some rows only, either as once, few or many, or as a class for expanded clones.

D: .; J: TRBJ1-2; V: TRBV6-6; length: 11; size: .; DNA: TGTGCCAGCAAGAAGGGATTCGGCTACACCTTC; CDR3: CASKKGFGYTF
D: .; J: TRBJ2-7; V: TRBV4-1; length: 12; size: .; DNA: TGCGCCAGCAGCCAAGCGGGGGACGAGCAGTACTTC; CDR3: CASSQAGDEQYF
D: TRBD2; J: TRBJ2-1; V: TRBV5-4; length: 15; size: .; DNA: TGTGCCAGCAGCCCCGCTAGCGGGGGTTGGAATGAGCAGTTCTTC; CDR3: CASSPASGGWNEQFF
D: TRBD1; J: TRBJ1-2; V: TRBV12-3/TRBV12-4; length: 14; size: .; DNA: TGTGCCAGCAGTCCGACAGGACCAGGGGGTGGCTACACCTTC; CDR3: CASSPTGPGGGYTF
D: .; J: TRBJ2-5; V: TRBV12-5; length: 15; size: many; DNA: TGTGCTAGTGGTTACTGGGACATTCTTCAAGAGACCCAGTACTTC; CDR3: CASGYWDILQETQYF
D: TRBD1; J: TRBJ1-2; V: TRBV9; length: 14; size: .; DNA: TGTGCCAGCAGCGAGGCGGACAGGGGGCTTGGCTACACCTTC; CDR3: CASSEADRGLGYTF
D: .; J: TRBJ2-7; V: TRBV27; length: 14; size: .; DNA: TGTGCCAGCAGACCCACAGGGATCGCCCCCGAGCAGTACTTC; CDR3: CASRPTGIAPEQYF
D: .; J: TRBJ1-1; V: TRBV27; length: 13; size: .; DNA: TGTGCCAGCAATGAGGGACCGAACACTGAAGCTTTCTTT; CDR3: CASNEGPNTEAFF
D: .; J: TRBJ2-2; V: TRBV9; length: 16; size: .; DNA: TGTGCCAGCAGCGTAGAAGTACAGGCTGCAACCGGGGAGCTGTTTTTT; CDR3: CASSVEVQAATGELFF
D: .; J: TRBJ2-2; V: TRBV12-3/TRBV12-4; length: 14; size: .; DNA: TGTGCCAGCAGTTTGTACACCAACACCGGGGAGCTGTTTTTT; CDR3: CASSLYTNTGELFF
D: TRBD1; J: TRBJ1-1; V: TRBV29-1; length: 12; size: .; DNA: TGCAGCGCCTCGACAGGGTGGAGTGAAGCTTTCTTT; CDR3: CSASTGWSEAFF
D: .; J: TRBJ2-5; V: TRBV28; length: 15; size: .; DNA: TGTGCCAGCAGTTTAGAAGGGCCCGGCCAAGAGACCCAGTACTTC; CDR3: CASSLEGPGQETQYF
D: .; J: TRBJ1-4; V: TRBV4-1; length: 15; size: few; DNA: TGCGCCAGCAGCCAAGCTCAGGGGAACTTGGAAAAACTGTTTTTT; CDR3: CASSQAQGNLEKLFF
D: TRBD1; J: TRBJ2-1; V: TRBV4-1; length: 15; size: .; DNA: TGCGCCAGCAGCCAAGGCCACACAGGGGACAATGAGCAGTTCTTC; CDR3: CASSQGHTGDNEQFF
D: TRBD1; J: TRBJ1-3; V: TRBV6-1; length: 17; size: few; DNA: TGTGCCAGCAGTGAATACGGACAGGCGAGCTCTGGAAACACCATATATTTT; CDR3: CASSEYGQASSGNTIYF
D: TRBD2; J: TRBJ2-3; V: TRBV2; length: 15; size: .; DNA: TGTGCCAGCAGTGAAGATAGCGGGGGAATAGATACGCAGTATTTT; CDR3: CASSEDSGGIDTQYF
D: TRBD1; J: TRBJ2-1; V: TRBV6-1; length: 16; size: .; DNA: TGTGTCAGCAGTGGTTGGACAGGTGGCTCCTACAATGAGCAGTTCTTC; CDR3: CVSSGWTGGSYNEQFF
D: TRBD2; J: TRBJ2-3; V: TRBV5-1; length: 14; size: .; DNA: TGCGCCAGCAGCGCACGGGGGGGCACAGATACGCAGTATTTT; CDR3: CASSARGGTDTQYF
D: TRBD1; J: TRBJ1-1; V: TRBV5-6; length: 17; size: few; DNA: TGTGCCAGCAGCCCCGAGGGACAGGGATTACGGAACACTGAAGCTTTCTTT; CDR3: CASSPEGQGLRNTEAFF
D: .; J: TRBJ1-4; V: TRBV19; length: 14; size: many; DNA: TGTGCCAGTACCGACCACCGGGGGAACGAAAAACTGTTTTTT; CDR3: CASTDHRGNEKLFF
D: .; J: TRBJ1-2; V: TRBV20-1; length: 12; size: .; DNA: TGCAGTGCCCATGGGGGGGAAAATGGCTACACCTTC; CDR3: CSAHGGENGYTF
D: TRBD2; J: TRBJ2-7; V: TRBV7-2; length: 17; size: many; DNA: TGTGCCAGCAGCTGGGGAGGGCGACTAGGTCGGGGAGGAGAGCAGTACTTC; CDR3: CASSWGGRLGRGGEQYF
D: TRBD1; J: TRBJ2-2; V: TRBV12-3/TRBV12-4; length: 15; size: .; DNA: TGTGCCAGCAGCCCGAAGACAGGGTCCACCGGGGAGCTGTTTTTT; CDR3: CASSPKTGSTGELFF
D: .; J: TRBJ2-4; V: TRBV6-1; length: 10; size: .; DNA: TGTGCCAGCAGTGCGGGAGTTCAGTACTTC; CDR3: CASSAGVQYF
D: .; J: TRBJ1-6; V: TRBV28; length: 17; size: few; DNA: TGTGCCAGCAGTTTTTGGGGCCAGAGCTCCTATAATTCACCCCTCCACTTT; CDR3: CASSFWGQSSYNSPLHF